This TCR beta chain was sequenced during a study of blood T cell repertoires in COVID-19. Of note for this clone: A much larger clone sits a single nucleotide away, making a read error possible.

Germline V gene lookup returns CDR1 MNHEY and CDR2 SVGAGI. The CDR3 is made up of 14 amino acids. J was trimmed by 0 bases and V by 4 bases; bases with no gene match: 1. Profiled with immunoSEQ multiplex PCR; TCRdb holds only in-frame clones, not every one. The sample consists of 150,000 or so clones, about 80% of them appearing once. This sequence joins TRBV6-5 and TRBJ2-7; 9 nucleotides line up with TRBD2. Sequenced material: peripheral blood. The TCR originated in a man between 65 and 85 years old who had recovered from COVID-19. The CDR3 is CASSLAGDSYEQYF. CDR3 coding DNA: TGTGCCAGCAGTTTAGCGGGGGACTCCTACGAGCAGTACTTC.